The 8 T cell receptor beta chains below all came from one sample that was sequenced in a study of blood T cell repertoires in COVID-19 (dated by TCRdb to the early 2020s). Library generation was performed with the immunoSEQ multiplex PCR assay. TCRdb took over this immuneACCESS table, retaining in-frame rearrangements with V and J assigned. Such tables are incomplete; in checked studies, under half of the missing clones stem from an unresolved V gene, and the remainder is unexplained. The sample table lists 39,000 or so clones, about 89% of them with a count of one. Over 2% of the sample rests with the top ten. The sequenced sample was peripheral blood. The source of these receptors is a man aged 45-65 years with active COVID-19.

CDR3 coding DNA: TGCGCCAGCAGCCGGGACGGACAGAACAATTCACCCCTCCACTTT. Its protein product is CASSRDGQNNSPLHF. The chain carries TRBV4-3 and TRBJ1-6, with D possibly TRBD1 on 6 matching bases. The CDR3 runs 15 residues. The germline V gene has CDR1 LGHNA and CDR2 YSLEER. The V gene lost 4 bases and the J gene lost 7 bases, with 14 bases spanning the gap.

This clone was seen only once. The genes are TRBV19 and TRBJ1-5, with 7 positions matching TRBD1. J was trimmed by 4 bases and V by 8 bases; bases with no gene match: 5. Germline CDR1 is LNHDA and CDR2 is SQIVND (reference sequence). The CDR3 loop spans 13 amino acids. The CDR3 nucleotides read TGTGCCAGTGCCGGGACAGCAAATCAGCCCCAGCATTTT. Translating gives CASAGTANQPQHF.

V usage is TRBV7-8 and J usage is TRBJ2-2; unclear D gene. V lost 0 bases and J 2 bases, leaving 7 bases between the germline ends. CDR3 length: 15 amino acids. Germline loops: CDR1 SGHVS, CDR2 FQNEAQ. CDR3 DNA: TGTGCCAGCAGCTTAGCGTTTTCTAACACCGGGGAGCTGTTTTTT. Translated, it gives CASSLAFSNTGELFF.

The chain employs TRBV5-1 and TRBJ2-5; a possible D gene is TRBD2 (7 bases). V lost 6 bases, J lost 5 bases, and 20 bases lay in between. The CDR3 totals 15 residues. Germline loops: CDR1 SGHRS, CDR2 YFSETQ. The CDR3 DNA sequence: TGCGCCAGCACCCCCTTTGCGGGGGCCAGGGAGACCCAGTACTTC. It codes for CASTPFAGARETQYF.

The gene calls are TRBV21-1 and TRBJ1-2; the table's D call TRBD1 went unverified against the DNA. TRBV21-1 is recorded as a pseudogene. The CDR3 spans 14 residues. CDR3 in amino acids: CASSKWNRGLGYTF. The DNA of the CDR3 is TGTGCCAGCAGCAAATGGAACAGGGGTCTTGGCTACACCTTC.

The rearrangement uses TRBV7-9 and TRBJ2-3; TRBD2 aligns across 8 bases. Per the germline V gene, CDR1 is SEHNR and CDR2 is FQNEAQ (reference sequence). The ends lost 2 bases at V and 1 base at J; junction bases unmatched: 5. CDR3 length: 16 residues. Here the CDR3 reads CASSLRGGIGTDTQYF. The DNA for the CDR3 is TGTGCCAGCAGCTTACGCGGGGGGATAGGCACAGATACGCAGTATTTT.

The chain employs TRBV27 and TRBJ2-1; possible D gene TRBD1, 6 bases. V was trimmed by 5 bases and J by 9 bases, leaving 17 bases between them. The length of the CDR3 is 14 residues. The V gene's germline CDR1 is MNHEY and CDR2 SMNVEV (reference sequence). CDR3 protein: CASSLTRGGSEQFF. CDR3 DNA: TGTGCCAGCAGTCTGACCAGGGGCGGAAGTGAGCAGTTCTTC.

This sequence joins TRBV27 and TRBJ1-5; 7 nucleotides agree with TRBD1. J lost 6 bases, V lost 6 bases, and 14 bases had no gene match. The CDR3 covers 16 residues. The V gene's germline CDR1 is MNHEY and CDR2 SMNVEV (reference sequence). This chain's CDR3 is CASSPLGQLAGQPQHF. CDR3 nucleotides: TGTGCCAGCAGCCCCCTGGGACAGCTCGCAGGTCAGCCCCAGCATTTT.